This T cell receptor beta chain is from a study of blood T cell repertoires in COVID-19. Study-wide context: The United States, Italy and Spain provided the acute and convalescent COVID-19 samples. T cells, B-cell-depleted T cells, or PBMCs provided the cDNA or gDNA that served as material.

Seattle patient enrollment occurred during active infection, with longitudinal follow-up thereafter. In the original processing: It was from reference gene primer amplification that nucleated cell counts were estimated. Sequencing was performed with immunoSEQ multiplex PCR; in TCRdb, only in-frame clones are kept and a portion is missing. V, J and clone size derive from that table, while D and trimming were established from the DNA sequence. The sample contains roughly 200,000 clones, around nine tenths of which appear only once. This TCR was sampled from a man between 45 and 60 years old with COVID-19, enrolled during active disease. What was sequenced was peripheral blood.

The CDR3 protein is CASSSPGHHEQYF. CDR3 DNA: TGTGCCAGCAGTTCCCCAGGCCACCACGAGCAGTACTTC. The chain joins TRBV27 to TRBJ2-7; no definite D call. The CDR3 has 13 residues. V dropped 4 bases and J dropped 5 bases, with 12 bases sitting between them. The germline CDR1 and CDR2 sequences are MNHEY and SMNVEV (reference sequence).